This TCR beta chain was captured by sequencing in a study of T-cell reconstitution after alpha-beta-depleted transplantation in children. The V and J ends lost 3 bases and 0 bases respectively, with 17 bases between them. The CDR3 runs 17 residues. Germline CDR1 and CDR2: MNHEY and SVGAGI. TCRbeta library preparation incorporated unique molecular identifiers. TCRdb ran MiXCR on the PCR reads and lists one entry per CDR3 protein. The table includes hundreds of thousands of distinct CDR3 sequences, 13% detected once. Notes on the study in general: Elevated TCRbeta diversity at day 60 was traced, in some patients, to surviving recipient T cells and thymic progenitors. Most T-cell counts and diversity one year after the transplant came from T cells that were newly produced. It was reported that alpha-beta T cells came from several hundred expanded graft clones (about two months after transplant).

As regards this clonotype: Its antigen is unidentified.

The chain joins TRBV6-5 to TRBJ1-2; the D gene is possibly TRBD1 (5 bases). This receptor was obtained from a male patient aged 10 to 17 who had a stem cell transplant for acute myeloid leukemia, so the T cells may come from the graft donor. The material was PBMCs, mostly from graft donor cells, obtained 360 days after TCRalphabeta/CD19-depleted stem cell transplant. In DNA form, the CDR3 reads TGTGCCAGCAGTTATAATATCCGGGGCCCAGCTAACTATGGCTACACCTTC. This encodes CASSYNIRGPANYGYTF.